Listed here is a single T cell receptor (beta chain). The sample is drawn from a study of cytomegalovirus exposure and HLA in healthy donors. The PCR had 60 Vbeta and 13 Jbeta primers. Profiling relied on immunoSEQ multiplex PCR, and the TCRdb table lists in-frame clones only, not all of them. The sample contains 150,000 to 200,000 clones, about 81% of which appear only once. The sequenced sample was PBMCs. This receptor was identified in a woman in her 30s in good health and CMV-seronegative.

Here the CDR3 reads CASSFWGHGAEAFF. The DNA for the CDR3 is TGTGCCAGCAGTTTCTGGGGACACGGGGCTGAAGCTTTCTTT. V gene TRBV28 combines with J gene TRBJ1-1; TRBD1 is a possible D gene (6 bases). Germline V lookup: CDR1 MDHEN, CDR2 SYDVKM. The CDR3 length is 14 residues. Between the trimmed V and J ends, which lost 3 bases and 6 bases, there was a span of 14 bases. The full variable domain, rest sourced from reference TRBV28 and TRBJ1-1, is DVKVTQSSRYLVKRTGEKVFLECVQDMDHENMFWYRQDPGLGLRLIYFSYDVKMKEKGDIPEGYSVSREKKERFSLILESASTNQTSMYLCASSFWGHGAEAFFGQGTRLTVV.